Listed here are 10 T cell receptor beta chains from one sample, sequenced in a study of identical twins. TCRdb independently ran MiXCR on the 5' RACE reads; one entry per CDR3 protein. The sample lists hundreds of thousands of distinct CDR3 sequences; around 21% were seen once. The same data also contributed to another study, on T cells expressing NK-cell markers.

Material: PBMCs. These receptors were obtained from a woman aged 18-35 years in good health.

This clonotype turned up a few times. The CDR3 does not close with the conserved phenylalanine or tryptophan, likely indicating a read error. The DNA is omitted, as the CDR3 cannot be located on it reliably, and the CDR3 follows TCRdb's listing. The V call is TRBV12-3 or TRBV12-4, the J call TRBJ2-7; the table's TRBD2 call for D was not verified on the DNA. Both ends counted, the CDR3 spans 12 residues. Here the CDR3 reads CASSFGPDSSQY.

This chain connects TRBV10-3 to TRBJ1-2, with D tentatively TRBD1 (5 bases). Germline V CDR1 and CDR2: ENHRY, SYGVKD. This CDR3 region has 15 residues. V was cut by 2 bases and J by 4 bases, with 14 bases left in between. The CDR3 sequence is CAISEHGTDFYGYTF. In nucleotides, the CDR3 is TGTGCCATCAGTGAGCATGGGACGGATTTCTATGGCTACACCTTC.

V is TRBV10-3 and J is TRBJ2-7; 15 bases fit TRBD2. V lost 6 bases, J lost 0 bases, and 18 bases stayed unmatched. Germline V CDR1 and CDR2: ENHRY, SYGVKD. The CDR3 is made up of 21 amino acids. This CDR3 reads CAIRSEGTGTSGRFLSYEQYF. CDR3 DNA: TGTGCCATCAGAAGTGAGGGGACCGGGACTAGCGGGAGGTTCCTCTCCTACGAGCAGTACTTC.

The genes are TRBV7-2 and TRBJ2-5, with a possible D match to TRBD2 (6 bases). Germline V gene data show CDR1 as SGHTA and CDR2 as FQGNSA. The V and J ends lost 5 bases and 5 bases respectively, with 12 bases between them. The CDR3 sequence is 13 residues long. DNA of the CDR3: TGTGCCAGCAGCGCAGGGACTTGGGAGACCCAGTACTTC. Translating it yields CASSAGTWETQYF.

This clonotype has only a few counts. The rearrangement links TRBV11-1 to TRBJ2-1; perhaps TRBD2 as D (5 bases). Germline V lookup: CDR1 SGHAT, CDR2 FQDESV (reference sequence). The CDR3 length is 19 residues. With 8 bases removed from V and 8 bases from J, the gap between germline ends came to 34 bases. CDR3 sequence reads: CASHPSGVASGGLRDEQFF. In DNA form, the CDR3 reads TGTGCCAGCCACCCCAGTGGCGTAGCGTCGGGTGGCCTTAGAGATGAGCAGTTCTTC.

V is TRBV7-9 and J is TRBJ2-5; D may match TRBD1 or TRBD2 (6 bases each). CDR3 length: 14 residues. Trimming cost V 1 base and J 5 bases, with 11 bases left between them. Germline V CDR1 and CDR2: SEHNR, FQNEAQ (reference sequence). The CDR3 reads CASSLGGAVETQYF. The DNA for the CDR3 is TGTGCCAGCAGCTTAGGGGGGGCCGTTGAGACCCAGTACTTC.

The genes are TRBV9 and TRBJ2-2; D call uncertain. The CDR3 has 17 amino acids. Germline lookup yields CDR1 SGDLS and CDR2 YYNGEE. Between the trimmed V and J ends, which lost 0 bases and 5 bases, there was a span of 17 bases. The chain's CDR3 is CASSVGSGGIRTGELFF. The DNA for the CDR3 is TGTGCCAGCAGCGTAGGATCGGGCGGTATCAGGACCGGGGAGCTGTTTTTT.

This clonotype was picked up a small number of times. The gene calls are TRBV24-1 and TRBJ1-1, with D possibly being TRBD1 (6 bases). Per the germline V gene, CDR1 is KGHDR and CDR2 is SFDVKD. This CDR3 spans 13 amino acids. The V end was cut by 7 bases, the J end by 4 bases, with 12 bases between. The DNA for the CDR3 is TGTGCCACCAGGGGCACAGGGAGCACTGAAGCTTTCTTT. Translated: CATRGTGSTEAFF.

DNA of the CDR3: TGTGCCAGCAGCGAAAACAGGGCGGCCCAGCATTTT. Translating it yields CASSENRAAQHF. V usage is TRBV7-2 and J usage is TRBJ1-5; possible D gene TRBD1, 6 bases. Germline lookup yields CDR1 SGHTA and CDR2 FQGNSA. The CDR3 is made up of 12 amino acids. V shed 5 bases and J shed 11 bases, with 13 bases lying between them. The whole variable domain, filled in from reference TRBV7-2 and TRBJ1-5, reads GAGVSQSPSNKVTEKGKDVELRCDPISGHTALYWYRQSLGQGLEFLIYFQGNSAPDKSGLPSDRFSAERTGGSVSTLTIQRTQQEDSAVYLCASSENRAAQHFGDGTRLSIL.

This clonotype was recorded at least ten times. The CDR3 sequence is CASSFGTSSDEQFF. CDR3 nucleotides: TGTGCCAGCAGTTTTGGGACTAGCAGCGATGAGCAGTTCTTC. V is TRBV12-3 or TRBV12-4 and J is TRBJ2-1, with 9 bases identical to TRBD2. This CDR3 has 14 residues. V was clipped by 3 bases and J by 8 bases; unmatched bases: 5.